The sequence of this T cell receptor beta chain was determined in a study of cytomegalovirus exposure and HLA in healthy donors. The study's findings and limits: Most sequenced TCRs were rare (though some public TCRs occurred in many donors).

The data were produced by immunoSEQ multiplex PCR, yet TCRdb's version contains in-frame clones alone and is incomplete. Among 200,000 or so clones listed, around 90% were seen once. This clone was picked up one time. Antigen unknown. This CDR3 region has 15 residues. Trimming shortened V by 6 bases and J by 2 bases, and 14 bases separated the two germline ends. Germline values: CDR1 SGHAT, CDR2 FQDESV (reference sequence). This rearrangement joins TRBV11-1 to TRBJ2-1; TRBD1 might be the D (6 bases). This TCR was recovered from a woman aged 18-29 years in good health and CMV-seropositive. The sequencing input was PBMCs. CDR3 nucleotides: TGTGCCAGCAGTTTCCAGGGGAGTCCCTACAATGAGCAGTTCTTC. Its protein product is CASSFQGSPYNEQFF.